This T cell receptor beta chain is drawn from a study of cytomegalovirus exposure and HLA in healthy donors. Regarding the study as a whole: It was reportedly the case that the classifier diagnosed cytomegalovirus status with high specificity and sensitivity. Cytomegalovirus association was assigned to about 150 TCR beta chains.

Clones were read by immunoSEQ multiplex PCR, and TCRdb kept only the in-frame ones, dropping some. The top ten hold over 0.95% of the sample, which has about 240,000 clones, around 86% seen once. With 5 bases removed from V and 4 bases from J, the gap between germline ends came to 17 bases. CDR3 length equals 15 residues. The germline CDR1 and CDR2 sequences are LNHDA and SQIVND (reference sequence). This clone was observed a handful of times. Its antigen remains unknown. This TCR was recovered from a woman in her 30s in good health and CMV-seropositive. The chain recombines TRBV19 with TRBJ1-1, with D perhaps TRBD1 (5 bases). Sequences were obtained from PBMCs. In nucleotides, the CDR3 is TGTGCCAGTAGTCCCGGAGGAGGGGTAATCACTGAAGCTTTCTTT. Amino acid sequence: CASSPGGGVITEAFF.